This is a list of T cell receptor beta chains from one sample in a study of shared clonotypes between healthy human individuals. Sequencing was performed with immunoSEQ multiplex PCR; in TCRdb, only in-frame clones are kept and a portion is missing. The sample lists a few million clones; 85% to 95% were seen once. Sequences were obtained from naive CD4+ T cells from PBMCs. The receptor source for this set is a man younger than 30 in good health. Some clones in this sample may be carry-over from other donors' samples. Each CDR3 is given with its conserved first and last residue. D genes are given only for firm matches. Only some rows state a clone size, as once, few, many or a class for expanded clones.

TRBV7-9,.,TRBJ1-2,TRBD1,CASSLIQGVSGYTF,TGTGCCAGCAGCTTAATCCAGGGGGTTAGCGGCTACACCTTC
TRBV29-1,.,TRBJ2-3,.,CSVFKGKRDTQYF,TGCAGCGTTTTTAAGGGAAAACGAGATACGCAGTATTTT
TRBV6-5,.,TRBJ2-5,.,CASSPELRETQYF,TGTGCCAGCAGTCCTGAATTGCGAGAGACCCAGTACTTC
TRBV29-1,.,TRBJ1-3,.,CSVDKGQVGNTIYF,TGCAGCGTTGATAAAGGCCAGGTCGGAAACACCATATATTTT
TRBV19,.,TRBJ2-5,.,CASSILPRGPIQETQYF,TGTGCCAGTAGTATACTTCCCCGGGGTCCGATACAAGAGACCCAGTACTTC
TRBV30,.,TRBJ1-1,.,CAWSLKTGRNTEAFF,TGTGCCTGGAGCCTTAAAACGGGCAGGAACACTGAAGCTTTCTTT
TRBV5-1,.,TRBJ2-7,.,CASSLVGQDEQYF,TGCGCCAGCAGCTTGGTTGGGCAGGACGAGCAGTACTTC
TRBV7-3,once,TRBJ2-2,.,CASSSTSAVSGELFF,TGTGCCAGCAGTTCTACCTCTGCGGTATCCGGGGAGCTGTTTTTT
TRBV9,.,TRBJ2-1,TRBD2,CASSVGPSGRADGNEQFF,TGTGCCAGCAGCGTAGGGCCTAGCGGGAGGGCCGATGGGAATGAGCAGTTCTTC
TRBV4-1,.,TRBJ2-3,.,CASSQDPTGRYTQYF,TGCGCCAGCAGCCAAGATCCCACCGGGCGATATACGCAGTATTTT
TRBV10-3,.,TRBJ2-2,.,CASAANTGELFF,TGTGCCAGCGCGGCGAACACCGGGGAGCTGTTTTTT